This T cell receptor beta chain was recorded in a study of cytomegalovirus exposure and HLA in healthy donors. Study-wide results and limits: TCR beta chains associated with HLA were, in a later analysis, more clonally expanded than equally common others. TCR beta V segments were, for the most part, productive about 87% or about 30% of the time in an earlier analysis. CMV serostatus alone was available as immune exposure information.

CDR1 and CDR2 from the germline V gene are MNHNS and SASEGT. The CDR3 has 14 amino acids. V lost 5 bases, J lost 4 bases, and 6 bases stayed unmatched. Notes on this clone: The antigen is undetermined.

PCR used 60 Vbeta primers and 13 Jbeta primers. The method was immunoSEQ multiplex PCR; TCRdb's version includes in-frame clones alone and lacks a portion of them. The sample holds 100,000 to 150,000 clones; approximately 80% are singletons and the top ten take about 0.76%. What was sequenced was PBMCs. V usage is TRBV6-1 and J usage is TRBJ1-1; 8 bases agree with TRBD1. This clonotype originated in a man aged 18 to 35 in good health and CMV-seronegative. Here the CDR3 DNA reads TGTGCCAGCAGTCGGGACAGGATTGTCACTGAAGCTTTCTTT. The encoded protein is CASSRDRIVTEAFF.